This is a list of T cell receptor beta chains from one sample in a study of blood T cell repertoires in COVID-19. Produced via immunoSEQ multiplex PCR; TCRdb's table is partial and in-frame only. The sample lists roughly 260,000 clones; approximately 87% were seen once. Sequenced input: peripheral blood. The source is a woman aged 45-60 years with acute or convalescent COVID-19. Both conserved end residues are part of each CDR3. A D gene is named only where the DNA matches it firmly. A row's size may be missing; if present it is once, few, many or a size class.

>NA|TRBV19|TRBJ2-7|NA
CASSVDSQSSYEQYF
TGTGCCAGTAGTGTGGACAGCCAAAGCTCCTACGAGCAGTACTTC
>TRBD1|TRBV5-1|TRBJ2-6|NA
CASSPGTGVSGANVLTF
TGCGCCAGCAGCCCCGGGACAGGGGTTTCTGGGGCCAACGTCCTGACTTTC
>NA|TRBV3-1/TRBV3-2|TRBJ2-2|NA
CASSRYDSNTGELFF
TGTGCCAGCAGCCGGTACGACTCGAACACCGGGGAGCTGTTTTTT
>TRBD2|TRBV4-1|TRBJ2-3|NA
CASSPLEGGRDTQYF
TGCGCCAGCAGCCCCCTCGAAGGCGGGAGGGATACGCAGTATTTT
>NA|TRBV19|TRBJ1-4|NA
CASSARGPGEKLFF
TGTGCCAGTAGTGCGCGGGGCCCGGGTGAAAAACTGTTTTTT
>TRBD1|TRBV10-3|TRBJ2-7|NA
CAISADREDPYEQYF
TGTGCCATCAGTGCGGACAGGGAAGACCCATACGAGCAGTACTTC
>TRBD2|TRBV19|TRBJ2-1|NA
CASSQHGRSRTYNEQFF
TGTGCCAGTAGCCAACACGGGAGGAGTAGAACCTACAATGAGCAGTTCTTC
>NA|TRBV5-1|TRBJ2-2|NA
CASSLVGGGGELFF
TGCGCCAGCAGCTTGGTAGGTGGAGGCGGGGAGCTGTTTTTT
>NA|TRBV5-1|TRBJ1-3|NA
CASSRTGVGNTIYF
TGCGCCAGCAGCAGGACGGGGGTTGGAAACACCATATATTTT
>NA|TRBV5-8|TRBJ2-1|NA
CASSAGQGNEQFF
TGTGCCAGCAGCGCGGGGCAGGGAAATGAGCAGTTCTTC
>NA|TRBV5-4|TRBJ2-2|NA
CASSLGSAVRAGELFF
TGTGCCAGCAGCTTGGGGTCTGCCGTCCGGGCCGGGGAGCTGTTTTTT
>NA|TRBV6-5|TRBJ2-2|NA
CASRTTRGGQLFF
TGTGCCAGCAGAACTACTAGGGGGGGCCAGCTGTTTTTT
>TRBD1|TRBV5-1|TRBJ2-1|NA
CASSLGQANEQFF
TGCGCCAGCAGCCTCGGACAGGCCAATGAGCAGTTCTTC
>NA|TRBV5-1|TRBJ1-1|NA
CASSLSGGAEAFF
TGCGCCAGCAGCTTGTCGGGAGGCGCTGAAGCTTTCTTT
>NA|TRBV28|TRBJ2-1|NA
CASSFIRGPLRDEQFF
TGTGCCAGCAGTTTCATCCGGGGTCCCCTTCGGGATGAGCAGTTCTTC
>TRBD1|TRBV2|TRBJ2-7|NA
CASIGTGDFYEQYF
TGTGCCAGCATCGGGACAGGAGACTTCTACGAGCAGTACTTC
>TRBD1|TRBV7-3|TRBJ2-2|NA
CASQLFGTGANTGELFF
TGTGCCAGCCAGCTTTTCGGGACAGGGGCGAACACCGGGGAGCTGTTTTTT
>TRBD1|TRBV30|TRBJ2-7|few
CAWSVKDRGLDEQYF
TGTGCCTGGAGTGTAAAGGACAGGGGTTTGGACGAGCAGTACTTC
>TRBD1|TRBV15|TRBJ1-2|NA
CATSRDLGGQGGGYTF
TGTGCCACCAGCAGAGATCTTGGGGGACAGGGAGGTGGCTACACCTTC
>TRBD2|TRBV5-1|TRBJ2-5|NA
CASSLTAGVGKETQYF
TGCGCCAGCAGCCTAACAGCGGGAGTGGGTAAAGAGACCCAGTACTTC
>TRBD2|TRBV9|TRBJ2-1|NA
CASSALAGNEQFF
TGTGCCAGCAGCGCCCTAGCGGGGAATGAGCAGTTCTTC
>NA|TRBV7-9|TRBJ2-7|NA
CASSPGRAGGGQYF
TGTGCCAGCAGCCCCGGACGGGCGGGTGGCGGGCAGTACTTC
>NA|TRBV28|TRBJ1-3|NA
CASSLIQVYSGNTIYF
TGTGCCAGCAGTTTGATCCAGGTCTACTCTGGAAACACCATATATTTT
>NA|TRBV4-2|TRBJ2-2|NA
CASSHRERRTGELFF
TGTGCCAGCAGCCATAGGGAGCGGCGCACCGGGGAGCTGTTTTTT
>TRBD2|TRBV27|TRBJ2-1|NA
CASSVGLAYNEQFF
TGTGCCAGCAGTGTGGGACTAGCCTACAATGAGCAGTTCTTC
>NA|TRBV27|TRBJ2-4|once
CASSPQADPNIQYF
TGTGCCAGCAGTCCTCAGGCAGACCCAAACATTCAGTACTTC
>NA|TRBV9|TRBJ1-4|NA
CASSVRHDVSEKLFF
TGTGCCAGCAGCGTAAGACACGACGTTAGTGAAAAACTGTTTTTT
>NA|TRBV7-9|TRBJ2-7|NA
CASSLGHQRVDYEQYF
TGTGCCAGCAGCTTAGGGCACCAGCGGGTCGACTACGAGCAGTACTTC
>NA|TRBV28|TRBJ1-3|NA
CASSLSDVRVPGNTIYF
TGTGCCAGCAGCTTGTCAGACGTCAGGGTCCCTGGAAACACCATATATTTT
>TRBD1|TRBV6-2/TRBV6-3|TRBJ1-2|few
CASSYGQGGGYTF
TGTGCCAGCAGTTACGGCCAGGGGGGCGGCTACACCTTC
>NA|TRBV18|TRBJ1-6|NA
CASSRSVGTLLHSYNSPLHF
TGTGCCAGCTCACGGTCCGTAGGAACCTTACTACACTCCTATAATTCACCCCTCCACTTT
>NA|TRBV19|TRBJ1-4|NA
CASSSRGSGEKLFF
TGTGCCAGTAGTTCCCGGGGTTCGGGTGAAAAACTGTTTTTT
>NA|TRBV9|TRBJ2-7|NA
CASKARVTVSYEQYF
TGTGCCAGCAAAGCTCGGGTGACGGTATCCTACGAGCAGTACTTC
>NA|TRBV28|TRBJ2-7|NA
CASSLLDYTYEQYF
TGTGCCAGCAGTTTACTAGACTACACCTACGAGCAGTACTTC
>NA|TRBV2|TRBJ2-3|NA
CASREGALTDTQYF
TGTGCCAGCAGGGAAGGGGCCCTCACAGATACGCAGTATTTT
>TRBD1|TRBV7-9|TRBJ1-4|NA
CASSGRQGFNEKLFF
TGTGCCAGCAGCGGTCGACAGGGTTTTAATGAAAAACTGTTTTTT
>TRBD1|TRBV29-1|TRBJ1-1|NA
CSVGAGGTEAFF
TGCAGCGTTGGTGCAGGGGGCACTGAAGCTTTCTTT
>NA|TRBV5-1|TRBJ2-7|NA
CASSKGQPVLSSYEQYF
TGCGCCAGCAGCAAGGGACAACCGGTACTTAGCTCCTACGAGCAGTACTTC
>NA|TRBV7-2|TRBJ1-2|NA
CASSLRVVRTNYGYTF
TGTGCCAGCAGCTTAAGAGTTGTTAGGACAAACTATGGCTACACCTTC
>TRBD2|TRBV28|TRBJ2-3|NA
CASSYGGRGTDTQYF
TGTGCCAGCAGTTATGGCGGGAGGGGCACAGATACGCAGTATTTT
>TRBD1|TRBV7-2|TRBJ1-1|NA
CASSLAGTGITEAFF
TGTGCCAGCAGCTTAGCAGGGACAGGGATAACTGAAGCTTTCTTT